The source of this TCR beta chain is a study of blood T cell repertoires in COVID-19 (dated by TCRdb to 2018 to 2021). For the wider study: Samples covering the acute and convalescent phases of COVID-19 were provided by collaborators in the United States, Italy and Spain. The prospective study material was composed of cDNA or gDNA derived from T cells, B-cell-depleted T cells, or PBMCs. Where HLA class I and class II types were available, the types were taken from metadata supplied by the sample provider, not from assay-based typing. The dataset comprised deeply sampled blood TCRbeta repertoires from subjects exposed to, actively infected with, or recovered from COVID-19. Samples came from the ongoing ImmuneRACE study (first 160 participants) plus 1,254 subjects from 6 global collaborators. The repertoires were released in a freely available public database meant as a resource for research on the immune response to SARS-CoV-2. Sample metadata almost always included a de-identified subject ID, COVID-19 status, age in years and sex. Summary of the overall study and its limitations: Clinical and demographic metadata were provided uncurated, with the amount varying by source and participant.

The immunoSEQ Assay, a bias-controlled multiplex PCR, was used to amplify TCRbeta CDR3 regions from genomic DNA. On the authors' methods: The number of nucleated cells in each sample was estimated by amplification of reference gene primers within the assay. To quantify the absolute abundance of each unique TCRbeta CDR3 rearrangement, sequence reads were collapsed and filtered. Productive Simpson clonality was computed per sample as the square root of Simpson's diversity index over productive rearrangements. This immuneACCESS table, as held by TCRdb, lists in-frame sequences with V and J called but not all clones. Of the missing ones, under half trace to an unresolved V gene in checked studies; the others have no known cause. V, J and clone size reflect that table, while D and trimming were determined from the DNA. This sample lists 70,000 or so clones; 90% were detected once. The top ten hold 8% to 10% of the sample.

There are a few counts of this clone. Its specific antigen is unknown. No base-level quality is on record; no much larger clone is a single base apart. Clipping removes 6 bases from V and 0 bases from J, with 5 as the unmatched junction base count. Reading the germline V gene (reference sequence) gives CDR1 LNHDA and CDR2 SQIVND. The cysteine opens and the phenylalanine closes a CDR3 of 14 amino acids. The kept DNA is CDR3 alone, 42 bases in frame from the first base. Each collaborating institution followed its own protocols to collect whole blood in K2EDTA tubes. For TCRbeta analysis, collaborators shipped samples in one of three forms: frozen whole blood, isolated PBMCs, or DNA extracted from either of those sample types.

The chain employs TRBV19 and TRBJ2-7, and 7 junction bases match TRBD1. The sequenced material came from peripheral blood. This receptor was taken from a human donor in a cohort sampled during active COVID-19. The CDR3 here reads CASRVQGSSYEQYF. The sequenced DNA is TGTGCCAGTAGGGTACAGGGGAGCTCCTACGAGCAGTACTTC.